The T cell receptor beta chain described here comes from a study of blood T cell repertoires in COVID-19. Per the germline V gene, CDR1 is SGHTA and CDR2 is FQGNSA. Trimming pared 1 base from V and 0 bases from J, leaving 9 bases between. The CDR3 loop spans 15 amino acids. This table comes from immunoSEQ multiplex PCR, and its TCRdb copy is limited to in-frame clones, with some not included. Here the sample spans hundreds of thousands of clones, around 82% being singletons. The sequence was obtained from a woman aged 40 to 50 who had been exposed to COVID-19. The chain has TRBV7-2 and TRBJ1-2, with unresolved D. The sample comprised PBMCs or T cells enriched from blood (not recorded which). The CDR3 bases are TGTGCCAGCAGCTTAGATACAGATGCTAACTATGGCTACACCTTC. Encoded protein: CASSLDTDANYGYTF. The whole variable domain, filled in from reference TRBV7-2 and TRBJ1-2, reads GAGVSQSPSNKVTEKGKDVELRCDPISGHTALYWYRQSLGQGLEFLIYFQGNSAPDKSGLPSDRFSAERTGGSVSTLTIQRTQQEDSAVYLCASSLDTDANYGYTFGSGTRLTVV.